Below, 20 T cell receptor beta chains from the same sample are listed, as sequenced in a study of radiotherapy plus CTLA-4 blockade in lung cancer. Profiled with immunoSEQ multiplex PCR; TCRdb holds only in-frame clones, not every one. The table records around 50,000 clones, approximately 86% of them present only once. The sequences come from peripheral blood, collected from a patient treated with radiotherapy plus ipilimumab. The receptors were gathered from a human donor with non-small cell lung cancer that progressed on radiotherapy plus ipilimumab. Some clones in this sample may be carry-over from other donors' samples.

The rearrangement uses TRBV5-1 and TRBJ2-7; 8 bases agree with TRBD2. The CDR3 is 16 residues long. V dropped 0 bases and J dropped 0; count of bases not matched to a gene: 5. The germline V gene encodes CDR1 SGHRS and CDR2 YFSETQ. The CDR3 spells CASSLGPRGDSYEQYF. CDR3 nucleotides: TGCGCCAGCAGCTTGGGCCCGCGGGGGGACTCCTACGAGCAGTACTTC.

The rearrangement joins TRBV6-5 to TRBJ2-1; the D gene is possibly TRBD2 (6 bases). Germline V gene sequence: CDR1 MNHEY, CDR2 SVGAGI. With 0 bases removed from V and 6 bases from J, the gap between germline ends came to 15 bases. The CDR3 spans 16 residues. The CDR3: CASSYSSAAGGNEQFF. The CDR3 region has the DNA TGTGCCAGCAGTTACTCGTCCGCAGCGGGCGGCAATGAGCAGTTCTTC.

The chain carries TRBV19 and TRBJ1-5; 12 bases agree with TRBD1. The CDR3 spans 17 residues. Germline CDR1 is LNHDA and CDR2 is SQIVND (reference sequence). V dropped 6 bases and J dropped 7; count of bases not matched to a gene: 13. The CDR3 loop is CASSPGTGGGKRQPQHF. The CDR3 DNA sequence: TGTGCCAGTAGCCCCGGGACAGGGGGCGGTAAACGACAGCCCCAGCATTTT.

DNA for the CDR3: TGTGCCAGCAGCCAAACGACAGGGGTTAGAACTGAAGCTTTCTTT. Amino acids: CASSQTTGVRTEAFF. The chain recombines TRBV5-4 with TRBJ1-1; 8 bases are shared with TRBD1. Germline V gene lookup returns CDR1 SGHNT and CDR2 YYREEE (reference sequence). Trimming cost V 4 bases and J 5 bases; bases outside gene matches: 10. This CDR3 is built from 15 residues.

J is TRBJ2-3 and V is TRBV5-1; 8 nucleotides align to TRBD2. CDR1 and CDR2 from the germline V gene are SGHRS and YFSETQ. The CDR3 consists of 19 residues. J was trimmed by 0 bases and V by 4 bases; bases with no gene match: 16. As DNA, the CDR3 is TGCGCCAGCAGCCAACGAATCGTCCTCACTAGCGGAAGCACAGATACGCAGTATTTT. The encoded protein is CASSQRIVLTSGSTDTQYF.

The chain carries TRBV5-5 and TRBJ1-1; 7 bases line up with TRBD1. V dropped 4 bases and J dropped 6; count of bases not matched to a gene: 15. CDR3 size: 16 residues. Germline assignment: CDR1 SGHKS and CDR2 YYEKEE (reference sequence). CDR3 DNA: TGTGCCAGCAGCCGGGATAGGGACAGAGTTGGCCCTGAAGCTTTCTTT. It encodes CASSRDRDRVGPEAFF.

This chain links TRBV2 with TRBJ2-3; possible D gene TRBD2, 6 bases. V was cut by 4 bases and J by 0 bases, with 11 bases left in between. This CDR3 has 15 residues. Germline loops: CDR1 SNHLY, CDR2 FYNNEI. The CDR3 nucleotides are TGTGCCAGCAGTGGGCTAGCGCCGAGCACAGATACGCAGTATTTT. Translation gives CASSGLAPSTDTQYF.

This clone was picked up one time. V gene TRBV28 combines with J gene TRBJ2-7; 7 bases fit TRBD1. The CDR3 sequence is 12 residues long. V was clipped by 6 bases and J by 5 bases; unmatched bases: 4. Germline V CDR1 and CDR2: MDHEN, SYDVKM. The CDR3 region has the DNA TGTGCCAGCAGACGCCAGGGGGACGAGCAGTACTTC. Protein sequence: CASRRQGDEQYF.

The V call is TRBV9, the J call TRBJ1-2; 9 bases match TRBD1. Germline V gives CDR1 SGDLS, CDR2 YYNGEE. This CDR3 comprises 15 residues. Germline trimming cut 3 bases from V and 2 bases from J; bases unmatched to any gene: 5. The CDR3 region has the DNA TGTGCCAGCAGCGCGACAGGGACAGGGAACTATGGCTACACCTTC. Translation: CASSATGTGNYGYTF.

V gene TRBV27 combines with J gene TRBJ2-5; possibly TRBD1 for D (6 bases). CDR3 length: 15 residues. The V and J ends lost 7 bases and 7 bases respectively, with 22 bases between them. Germline V gives CDR1 MNHEY, CDR2 SMNVEV (reference sequence). The DNA of the CDR3 is TGTGCCAGCACCCAGACAGGAGACCTCCCAAGGACCCAGTACTTC. It codes for CASTQTGDLPRTQYF.

This sequence joins TRBV19 and TRBJ2-1, with D tentatively TRBD2 (6 bases). The CDR3 runs 12 residues. With 11 bases removed from V and 9 bases from J, the gap between germline ends came to 17 bases. Germline values: CDR1 LNHDA, CDR2 SQIVND (reference sequence). The CDR3 region is CAVGAGLIEQFF. The DNA of the CDR3 is TGTGCCGTTGGGGCGGGACTTATTGAGCAGTTCTTC. Full variable domain (remainder filled in from reference TRBV19 and TRBJ2-1): DGGITQSPKYLFRKEGQNVTLSCEQNLNHDAMYWYRQDPGQGLRLIYYSQIVNDFQKGDIAEGYSVSREKKESFPLTVTSAQKNPTAFYLCAVGAGLIEQFFGPGTRLTVL.

This sequence joins TRBV9 and TRBJ1-1; D gene unclear. Germline V CDR1 and CDR2: SGDLS, YYNGEE. This CDR3 comprises 13 residues. V gave up 2 bases and J gave up 1 base, with 6 bases separating them. DNA for the CDR3: TGTGCCAGCAGCGTCACAGAGAACACTGAAGCTTTCTTT. This encodes CASSVTENTEAFF.

This chain links TRBV7-6 with TRBJ2-1, with D possibly being TRBD2 (5 bases). The ends were cut back, 1 base at V and 4 bases at J, with 17 bases in the middle. The CDR3 spans 17 residues. CDR1 is SGHVS and CDR2 is FNYEAQ in the germline V gene. The CDR3 DNA follows: TGTGCCAGCAGCTTAGGCCCCGGGCTAGCACCATACAATGAGCAGTTCTTC. This codes for CASSLGPGLAPYNEQFF.

V gene TRBV10-1 combines with J gene TRBJ1-2; weak D call: TRBD1 (6 bases). In germline, CDR1 is WNHNN, CDR2 SYGVQD (reference sequence). V lost 6 bases to trimming and J lost 4 bases, with 24 bases between them. There are 17 residues in the CDR3. CDR3 amino acids: CASSLRIAGDLAYGYTF. The CDR3 DNA reads TGCGCCAGCAGCCTCCGGATCGCAGGGGATCTGGCCTATGGCTACACCTTC.

In its sample, this clone was seen a few times. Other DNA sequences in this sample translate to the same CDR3. The chain has TRBV5-1 and TRBJ2-2; D is ambiguous. The germline V and J ends were trimmed by 1 base and 1 base, with 5 bases remaining between them. The CDR3 contains 14 residues. Germline-derived CDR1 and CDR2 are SGHRS and YFSETQ. The CDR3 bases are TGCGCCAGCAGCTTGACAGTGAACACCGGGGAGCTGTTTTTT. Encoded protein: CASSLTVNTGELFF.

The chain employs TRBV6-1 and TRBJ2-2; 7 nucleotides line up with TRBD2. The germline CDR1 and CDR2 sequences are MNHNS and SASEGT. Germline trimming cut 0 bases from V and 5 bases from J; bases unmatched to any gene: 6. The length of the CDR3 is 16 residues. CDR3 bases: TGTGCCAGCAGTGAAGCGGGCGGGAGTAGGACCGGGGAGCTGTTTTTT. Its protein is CASSEAGGSRTGELFF.

This chain connects TRBV7-2 to TRBJ1-1; weak D call: TRBD1 (6 bases). V shed 4 bases and J shed 6 bases, with 18 bases lying between them. The germline gives CDR1 SGHTA, CDR2 FQGNSA. CDR3 length: 15 residues. CDR3 sequence reads: CASSSERGGLAEAFF. The CDR3 DNA reads TGTGCCAGCAGCTCAGAGCGCGGGGGGCTCGCTGAAGCTTTCTTT. Combining the CDR3 with reference TRBV7-2 and TRBJ1-1 gives the whole variable domain GAGVSQSPSNKVTEKGKDVELRCDPISGHTALYWYRQSLGQGLEFLIYFQGNSAPDKSGLPSDRFSAERTGGSVSTLTIQRTQQEDSAVYLCASSSERGGLAEAFFGQGTRLTVV.

This sequence joins TRBV15 and TRBJ2-7; 8 bases are shared with TRBD1. The germline V gene has CDR1 LNHNV and CDR2 YYDKDF (reference sequence). V lost 0 bases and J lost 2; bases outside the gene matches: 9. The CDR3 covers 17 residues. The CDR3 reads CATSRDSLGTGTYEQYF. Written as DNA, the CDR3 is TGTGCCACCAGCAGAGATTCTTTGGGGACAGGAACCTACGAGCAGTACTTC.

This chain connects TRBV6-4 to TRBJ2-1; 13 bases agree with TRBD2. This CDR3 region has 16 residues. CDR1 and CDR2 (germline): MRHNA, SNTAGT. V shed 5 bases, J shed 11 bases, and the junction held 12 bases outside the gene matches. Written as DNA, the CDR3 is TGTGCCAGCAGTTCCCCGACTAGCGGGGGGACAATGAAGCAGTTCTTC. This gives the protein CASSSPTSGGTMKQFF.

The gene calls are TRBV10-2 and TRBJ2-7, with TRBD2 matching 10 bases. The CDR3 totals 15 residues. The ends lost 5 bases at V and 7 bases at J; junction bases unmatched: 11. The germline gives CDR1 WSHSY, CDR2 SAAADI. CDR3 in amino acids: CASSSWGTSVREQYF. For the CDR3, the DNA is TGCGCCAGCAGTTCCTGGGGGACTAGCGTCAGGGAGCAGTACTTC.